This TCR beta chain was profiled in a study of T cell responses to AZD1222 COVID-19 vaccine. Study-wide findings and caveats: Spike-specific TCR breadth and depth went up after people got two AZD1222 doses. After the peak T cell response, and only then, were repertoires sampled.

Of note for this clone: Its antigen is still unknown.

V gave up 4 bases and J gave up 9 bases; unmatched junction bases: 12. The CDR3 is 15 amino acids. The germline CDR1 and CDR2 sequences are SGDLS and YYNGEE. Here immunoSEQ multiplex PCR was the method, and the copy in TCRdb shows in-frame clones only, minus some. The sample has roughly 70,000 clones, about 85% seen once; the top ten hold 1% to 1.5%. The rearrangement joins TRBV9 to TRBJ1-5; 8 nucleotides line up with TRBD1. Material: peripheral blood, obtained 28 days after the second AZD1222 dose. This sequence originates from an adult who received the AZD1222 COVID-19 vaccine. The CDR3 sequence is CASSSTDRALVPQHF. DNA of the CDR3: TGTGCCAGCAGCTCTACGGACAGGGCGTTGGTGCCCCAGCATTTT.